Presented here are 13 T cell receptor beta chains from one specimen sequenced in a study of blood T cells in healthy people across ages. A sample-barcoded 5' primer and a J-beta primer mix were used in a second PCR of roughly 6 to 11 cycles. TCRdb processed the 5' RACE reads anew with MiXCR; each CDR3 protein has one entry. The data hold approximately 800,000 distinct CDR3 sequences, with around half observed a single time. The sequencing input was blood. These TCRs come from a man older than 75 in good health.

CDR3 DNA sequence: TGTGCCAGTAACAGCTTTCTGAGCTCCTACGAGCAGTACTTC. It codes for CASNSFLSSYEQYF. The chain combines TRBV7-6 with TRBJ2-7, with unresolved D. Trimming pared 9 bases from V and 0 bases from J, leaving 15 bases between. Germline CDR1 reads SGHVS; CDR2 reads FNYEAQ. The CDR3 contains 14 residues.

This clonotype was recorded a few times. The V call is TRBV28, the J call TRBJ2-7, with a possible D match to TRBD1 (6 bases). The J call is in doubt because the DNA end fits TRBJ2-5 better. This CDR3 region has 14 residues. From germline, CDR1 is MDHEN and CDR2 SYDVKM. The CDR3 spells CASSPSGGYKTQYF. The DNA of the CDR3 is TGTGCCAGCAGCCCCAGTGGGGGCTACAAGACCCAGTACTTC.

The J gene is TRBJ2-3, the V gene TRBV5-6; 11 bases fit TRBD2. With 0 bases clipped from V and 14 bases from J, the junction kept 17 bases outside the gene matches. This CDR3 spans 17 amino acids. Germline V lookup: CDR1 SGHDT, CDR2 YYEEEE. The CDR3 DNA sequence: TGTGCCAGCAGCTTGGGAGCCCTAGCGGGAGGACACAGATACGCGTATTTT. This translates into CASSLGALAGGHRYAYF.

The chain carries TRBV10-3 and TRBJ2-7; D might be TRBD1 or TRBD2, each matching 5 bases. The CDR3 consists of 16 residues. Germline V gene lookup returns CDR1 ENHRY and CDR2 SYGVKD. Trimming pared 6 bases from V and 2 bases from J, leaving 20 bases between. The CDR3 region has the DNA TGTGCCATCAGAGGGACCCTCGGGGAGAGTGCCTACGAGCAGTACTTC. Translating it yields CAIRGTLGESAYEQYF.

The chain couples TRBV7-7 to TRBJ2-5; TRBD1 aligns across 8 bases. CDR3 length equals 15 residues. Germline V CDR1 and CDR2: SSHAT, FNYEAQ (reference sequence). With V trimmed by 2 bases and J by 5 bases, 7 bases remained unmatched. CDR3 amino acids: CASSLLDSGGETQYF. The CDR3 coding sequence is TGTGCCAGCAGCTTACTCGATTCAGGGGGCGAGACCCAGTACTTC. Full variable domain (remainder filled in from reference TRBV7-7 and TRBJ2-5): GAGVSQSPRYKVTKRGQDVTLRCDPISSHATLYWYQQALGQGPEFLTYFNYEAQPDKSGLPSDRFSAERPEGSISTLTIQRTEQRDSAMYRCASSLLDSGGETQYFGPGTRLLVL.

V is TRBV7-2 and J is TRBJ2-3; TRBD1 or TRBD2 may be the D gene (5 bases each). Trimming removed 5 bases from V and 4 bases from J, with 10 bases in between. This CDR3 comprises 13 residues. Germline V gene data show CDR1 as SGHTA and CDR2 as FQGNSA. The CDR3 DNA sequence: TGTACCAGCAGCGTCCGGGGCGCAGATACGCAGTATTTT. Protein product: CTSSVRGADTQYF. Full variable domain (remainder filled in from reference TRBV7-2 and TRBJ2-3): GAGVSQSPSNKVTEKGKDVELRCDPISGHTALYWYRQSLGQGLEFLIYFQGNSAPDKSGLPSDRFSAERTGGSVSTLTIQRTQQEDSAVYLCTSSVRGADTQYFGPGTRLTVL.

This clonotype has only a few counts. This chain links TRBV20-1 with TRBJ1-2, with 9 bases identical to TRBD1. With V trimmed by 6 bases and J by 0 bases, 8 bases remained unmatched. The germline V gene has CDR1 DFQATT and CDR2 SNEGSKA (reference sequence). This CDR3 has 15 amino acids. The CDR3 region is CSAAGQGTANYGYTF. CDR3 coding DNA: TGCAGTGCCGCGGGACAGGGAACCGCTAACTATGGCTACACCTTC.

The chain links TRBV20-1 to TRBJ2-1; TRBD2 agrees at 9 bases. CDR1 DFQATT and CDR2 SNEGSKA come from the germline V gene (reference sequence). The CDR3 is 14 residues long. J was trimmed by 9 bases and V by 3 bases; bases with no gene match: 9. The CDR3 is CSARASGRIIEQFF. CDR3 nucleotide sequence: TGCAGTGCTAGGGCCAGCGGGAGGATCATTGAGCAGTTCTTC.

J is TRBJ2-3 and V is TRBV21-1; no check of the table's D call, TRBD2, against the DNA was made. TRBV21-1 is described as a pseudogene. CDR3 length equals 18 residues. This chain's CDR3 is CACSKWLAGGRRHRYAYF. The CDR3 DNA is TGTGCCTGCAGCAAGTGGCTAGCGGGAGGGAGGAGGCACAGATACGCGTATTTT.

This clonotype has only a few counts. The chain couples TRBV6-5 to TRBJ2-1; 11 bases agree with TRBD2. The junction had 4 bases not matched to a gene; V was cut back by 6 bases and J by 6 bases. This CDR3 comprises 14 residues. Germline CDR1 and CDR2: MNHEY and SVGAGI. The CDR3 sequence is CASRTSGSPNEQFF. As DNA, the CDR3 is TGTGCCAGCAGAACTAGCGGGAGCCCCAATGAGCAGTTCTTC.

V and J are TRBV5-1 and TRBJ2-1; the D is unclear. With 4 bases removed from V and 5 bases from J, the gap between germline ends came to 13 bases. The CDR3 contains 14 residues. CDR1 and CDR2 (germline): SGHRS, YFSETQ. CDR3 in amino acids: CASSSSVGNNEQFF. The CDR3 coding sequence is TGCGCCAGCAGCAGCAGCGTCGGTAACAATGAGCAGTTCTTC.

The sample holds a few counts of this clonotype. The chain employs TRBV20-1 and TRBJ1-2, with D unresolved. The CDR3 is 15 amino acids. Trimming removed 1 base at V and 5 bases at J, with 17 bases between. Germline V CDR1 and CDR2: DFQATT, SNEGSKA (reference sequence). The CDR3 DNA reads as TGCAGTGCTAGAGCCTCGGTACAGAGATTTTATGGCTACACCTTC. It translates to CSARASVQRFYGYTF.

V gene TRBV15 combines with J gene TRBJ1-4, with D maybe TRBD1 (6 bases). CDR1 and CDR2 from the germline V gene are LNHNV and YYDKDF (reference sequence). Trimming stripped 8 bases from V and 3 bases from J, with 16 bases between. The CDR3 contains 15 residues. The CDR3 is CATRGWGPANEKLFF. The CDR3 DNA reads TGTGCCACCCGGGGGTGGGGGCCGGCTAATGAAAAACTGTTTTTT.